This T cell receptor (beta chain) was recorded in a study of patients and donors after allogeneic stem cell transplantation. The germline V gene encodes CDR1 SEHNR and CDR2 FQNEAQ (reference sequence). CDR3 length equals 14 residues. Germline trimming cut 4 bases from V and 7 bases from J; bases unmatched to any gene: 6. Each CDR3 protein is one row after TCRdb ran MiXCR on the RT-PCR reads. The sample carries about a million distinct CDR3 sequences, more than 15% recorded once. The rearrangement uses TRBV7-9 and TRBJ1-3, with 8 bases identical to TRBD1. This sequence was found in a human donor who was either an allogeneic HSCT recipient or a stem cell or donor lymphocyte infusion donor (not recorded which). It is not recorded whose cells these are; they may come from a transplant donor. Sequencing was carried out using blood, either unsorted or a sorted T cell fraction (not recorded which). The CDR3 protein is CASSSQGERNTIYF. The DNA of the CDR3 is TGTGCCAGCAGCTCACAGGGGGAAAGGAACACCATATATTTT.